This T cell receptor (beta chain) was found in a study of shared clonotypes between healthy human individuals. Study-level results: Despite large depth, rarefaction showed incomplete sorted-subset sequencing.

From germline, CDR1 is SGHRS and CDR2 YFSETQ. Germline trimming cut 4 bases from V and 7 bases from J; bases unmatched to any gene: 15. CDR3 length equals 16 residues. In regard to this clone: Its antigen is still unknown.

The repertoire was sequenced with immunoSEQ multiplex PCR; TCRdb's copy has only in-frame clones and lacks some. This sample has 1.4 million or so clones; approximately 98.5% occur once, and the top ten carry 0.36%. This TCR was recovered from a man aged 30 to 39 in good health. V is TRBV5-1 and J is TRBJ1-1; 8 bases match TRBD1. Input material: naive CD4+ T cells sorted from blood. Stated subset: CD45RA+ positively selected. The CDR3 loop is CASSTQKQGEGVEAFF. CDR3 DNA sequence: TGCGCCAGCAGCACCCAGAAACAGGGGGAAGGAGTTGAAGCTTTCTTT. Combining the CDR3 with reference TRBV5-1 and TRBJ1-1 gives the whole variable domain KAGVTQTPRYLIKTRGQQVTLSCSPISGHRSVSWYQQTPGQGLQFLFEYFSETQRNKGNFPGRFSGRQFSNSRSEMNVSTLELGDSALYLCASSTQKQGEGVEAFFGQGTRLTVV.